These T cell receptor beta chains were read from a single sample in a study of blood T cell repertoires in COVID-19. Using immunoSEQ multiplex PCR, the repertoire was profiled, and TCRdb retains in-frame clones only, with some absent. The sample consists of about 220,000 clones, 82% of them appearing once. Sequenced input: PBMCs or T cells enriched from blood (not recorded which). The source of these receptors is a woman aged 55-70 years who had recovered from COVID-19. Each CDR3 is given with its conserved first and last residue. A D gene is named only where the DNA matches it firmly. Clone size appears in some rows only: once, few, many, or a class for an expanded clone.

v_call	d_call	j_call	clone_size	cdr3_nt	cdr3_aa
TRBV24-1	TRBD2	TRBJ2-7	NA	TGTGCCACCAGTGACCCTACTAGCGGGGGGACTACCTACGAGCAGTACTTC	CATSDPTSGGTTYEQYF
TRBV20-1	TRBD1	TRBJ1-5	NA	TGCAGTGCTAGTCGACAGGGGACTTTCCATTTCGGCAATCAGCCCCAGCATTTT	CSASRQGTFHFGNQPQHF
TRBV19	NA	TRBJ1-1	NA	TGTGCCAGTAGTATAGAGGCGGGGAGAAACACTGAAGCTTTCTTT	CASSIEAGRNTEAFF
TRBV5-1	NA	TRBJ1-2	NA	TGCGCCAGCAGCTTGGAACAGCCCTTAGGAGGAGGCTACACCTTC	CASSLEQPLGGGYTF
TRBV14	NA	TRBJ2-7	NA	TGTGCCAGCAGCCAAAGAATGGTTGAGTACGAGCAGTACTTC	CASSQRMVEYEQYF
TRBV2	TRBD1	TRBJ1-3	NA	TGTGCCAGCAGTGAAGCTTGGACAGGGATCCGAAACACCATATATTTT	CASSEAWTGIRNTIYF
TRBV18	TRBD1	TRBJ1-4	NA	TGTGCCAGCTCGCGCGAACAGGGGTATAATGAAAAACTGTTTTTT	CASSREQGYNEKLFF
TRBV5-1	TRBD2	TRBJ2-3	NA	TGCGCCAGCAGCTTGGCCAGGGGACTAGCGGGAGTCGGGGGGAGCACAGATACGCAGTATTTT	CASSLARGLAGVGGSTDTQYF
TRBV5-1	TRBD1	TRBJ1-4	few	TGCGCCAGCAGCCTACAGACAGGGGGCGATGAAAAACTGTTTTTT	CASSLQTGGDEKLFF
TRBV12-3/TRBV12-4	NA	TRBJ2-1	NA	TGTGCCAGCAGTCGTCTAGGTTACAATGAGCAGTTCTTC	CASSRLGYNEQFF
TRBV18	NA	TRBJ2-1	NA	TGTGCCAGCTCACCGGACTTAGGAGGGAACGAGCAGTTCTTC	CASSPDLGGNEQFF
TRBV29-1	TRBD1	TRBJ1-5	NA	TGCAGCGTTCGAGGGACAGGGGTTAATCAGCCCCAGCATTTT	CSVRGTGVNQPQHF
TRBV3-1/TRBV3-2	NA	TRBJ1-2	NA	TGTGCCAGCAGCCAAGGGGGCTGGGGCTACACCTTC	CASSQGGWGYTF
TRBV4-2	TRBD1	TRBJ1-4	once	TGTGCCAGCAGCCAAGATTGGACAGGGGATAATGAAAAACTGTTTTTT	CASSQDWTGDNEKLFF
TRBV10-3	NA	TRBJ2-7	NA	TGTGCCATCTGGGGCGGAGCCTACGAGCAGTACTTC	CAIWGGAYEQYF
TRBV5-1	TRBD1	TRBJ1-2	NA	TGCGCCAGCAGCCCACAGGGGGCGCTTGGCTACACCTTC	CASSPQGALGYTF
TRBV25-1	TRBD1	TRBJ1-2	NA	TGTGCCAGCAGGGGACAGATTTATGGCTACACCTTC	CASRGQIYGYTF
TRBV11-3	TRBD1	TRBJ2-2	NA	TGTGCCAGCAGCTTAGGACAGGGGAACACCGGGGAGCTGTTTTTT	CASSLGQGNTGELFF
TRBV7-9	NA	TRBJ2-2	NA	TGTGCCAGCGCGTTGAACATTGGCGGGGTGACCGGGGAGCTGTTTTTT	CASALNIGGVTGELFF
TRBV12-5	TRBD1	TRBJ1-3	NA	TGTGCTAGTGGTTTCGGACAGGGGACCTCTGGAAACACCATATATTTT	CASGFGQGTSGNTIYF
TRBV7-2	NA	TRBJ2-7	NA	TGTGCCAGCAGCCCTATACTAAGCGGTGCAATCTACGAGCAGTACTTC	CASSPILSGAIYEQYF
TRBV5-1	TRBD2	TRBJ2-7	NA	TGCGCCAGCAGCTTCGGAGGGGAGGGGTACGAGCAGTACTTC	CASSFGGEGYEQYF
TRBV27	TRBD1	TRBJ2-7	NA	TGTGCCAGCAGTCCGACAGGGAACGAGCAGTACTTC	CASSPTGNEQYF
TRBV12-3/TRBV12-4	NA	TRBJ1-1	NA	TGTGCCAGCAGTTTCAGGGCGAAGGCTTTCTTT	CASSFRAKAFF
TRBV9	NA	TRBJ2-7	NA	TGTGCCAGCAGCGAGACAGGATCCTTCTACGAGCAGTACTTC	CASSETGSFYEQYF
TRBV9	TRBD1	TRBJ2-5	few	TGTGCCAGCAGCGTAGATTCCAGACAGGGGGCGCCGTACTTC	CASSVDSRQGAPYF
TRBV4-1	NA	TRBJ2-2	NA	TGCGCCAGCAGATCCGGGGGTAGCGGGAACACCGGGGAGCTGTTTTTT	CASRSGGSGNTGELFF
TRBV7-8	TRBD1	TRBJ2-5	NA	TGTGCCAGCAGCCAGGGACGGACAGGGTTAAGGACCCAGTACTTC	CASSQGRTGLRTQYF
TRBV24-1	TRBD1	TRBJ2-3	few	TGTGCCACCAGTGATACCCGGACAGGTGCGCAGTATTTT	CATSDTRTGAQYF
TRBV6-5	TRBD1	TRBJ1-4	NA	TGTGCCAGCAGCCCCCGACAGGGACGGGAAAAACTGTTTTTT	CASSPRQGREKLFF
TRBV4-1	NA	TRBJ1-5	NA	TGCGCCAGCAGCCAAGATGAGAATCAGCCCCAGCATTTT	CASSQDENQPQHF
TRBV7-2	NA	TRBJ2-5	many	TGTGCCAGCAGCTACCGTCCAAGCGGTCAAGAGACCCAGTACTTC	CASSYRPSGQETQYF
TRBV29-1	TRBD1	TRBJ1-2	NA	TGCAGCGTTGAAGATCGAGGGACAGGCCGACGGGGGTATGGCTACACCTTC	CSVEDRGTGRRGYGYTF
TRBV5-8	TRBD2	TRBJ2-5	NA	TGTGCCAGCAGCAAGGGAGGGGCGACGGACCGGGAGACCCAGTACTTC	CASSKGGATDRETQYF
TRBV7-3	TRBD1	TRBJ1-6	NA	TGTGCCAGCAGCTCCGGGACAGGGGGTTCACCCCTCCACTTT	CASSSGTGGSPLHF
TRBV4-3	NA	TRBJ1-2	once	TGCGCCAGCAGCCAAGATGGGCGGGGGTACTATGGCTACACCTTC	CASSQDGRGYYGYTF
TRBV5-1	TRBD1	TRBJ1-1	NA	TGCGCCAGCAGCTTGGAGACAGGGGAGAACACTGAAGCTTTCTTT	CASSLETGENTEAFF
TRBV7-8	TRBD2	TRBJ2-1	NA	TGTGCCAGCAGCTTCCCGGGACTAGCGGGGGAGGGGAATGAGCAGTTCTTC	CASSFPGLAGEGNEQFF
TRBV19	NA	TRBJ1-1	once	TGTGCCAGTAGTATCGACCTCGACTGGAACACTGAAGCTTTCTTT	CASSIDLDWNTEAFF
TRBV5-5	TRBD2	TRBJ2-7	many	TGTGCCAGCAGCTTCTCTAGCGGGGCGGGTTACGAGCAGTACTTC	CASSFSSGAGYEQYF
TRBV28	NA	TRBJ1-1	once	TGTGCCAGCAGTTCGAGCGGGGAGGGGAACACTGAAGCTTTCTTT	CASSSSGEGNTEAFF
TRBV5-1	TRBD2	TRBJ2-3	NA	TGCGCCAGCGCCCTCTGGGTAGCGGGGACAACAGATACGCAGTATTTT	CASALWVAGTTDTQYF
TRBV29-1	TRBD1	TRBJ1-2	NA	TGCAGCGTAGGACAGGGTTATGGCTACACCTTC	CSVGQGYGYTF
TRBV6-2/TRBV6-3	NA	TRBJ2-7	NA	TGTGCCAGCAGTCCCCCTCTAGGTCCCCGGGACTACGAGCAGTACTTC	CASSPPLGPRDYEQYF
TRBV27	NA	TRBJ1-5	NA	TGTGCCAGCAGTGACAGGCCCAATCAGCCCCAGCATTTT	CASSDRPNQPQHF
TRBV24-1	NA	TRBJ2-3	NA	TGTGCCACCAGTTCTAACAGCGATACGCAGTATTTT	CATSSNSDTQYF
TRBV7-9	TRBD1	TRBJ2-1	few	TGTGCCAGCAGCTTGCAGGGGGCCTCCTACAATGAGCAGTTCTTC	CASSLQGASYNEQFF
TRBV10-2	TRBD2	TRBJ2-7	NA	TGCGCCAGCAGTCGACTAGCGGAAGCCTACGAGCAGTACTTC	CASSRLAEAYEQYF
TRBV5-1	NA	TRBJ1-1	NA	TGCGCCAGCAGCCGCGGGTCCGGGAACACTGAAGCTTTCTTT	CASSRGSGNTEAFF
TRBV5-6	NA	TRBJ2-5	NA	TGTGCCAGCAGCTCTTCGTCGACAGAAGAGACCCAGTACTTC	CASSSSSTEETQYF
TRBV6-5	TRBD2	TRBJ2-1	NA	TGTGCCAGCAGCCGGGACTACGGGAACAATGAGCAGTTCTTC	CASSRDYGNNEQFF
TRBV18	TRBD1	TRBJ1-1	NA	TGTGCCAGCTCACGTTTACAGGGGAGTAACACTGAAGCTTTCTTT	CASSRLQGSNTEAFF
TRBV9	TRBD2	TRBJ2-2	NA	TGTGCCAGCAACCCCCATGCCACTAGCGGGGCCACCGGGGAGCTGTTTTTT	CASNPHATSGATGELFF
TRBV9	NA	TRBJ1-4	NA	TGTGCCAGCAGCGCCTTAGGGAGTTTAGGGGAAAAACTGTTTTTT	CASSALGSLGEKLFF
TRBV5-4	TRBD2	TRBJ2-1	NA	TGTGCCAGCGGTTATAGCGGGAGTGCCTACAATGAGCAGTTCTTC	CASGYSGSAYNEQFF
TRBV19	TRBD1	TRBJ2-1	NA	TGTGCCAGTAGTATAGATGTCCGGACAGGGACGAAGCAGTTCTTC	CASSIDVRTGTKQFF
TRBV7-2	NA	TRBJ2-7	once	TGTGCCAGCAGCTTAACTCAGGGGCCCTACGAGCAGTACTTC	CASSLTQGPYEQYF